A selection of T cell receptor beta chains follows, all from one sample in a study of T cell responses to AZD1222 COVID-19 vaccine. The repertoire was sequenced with immunoSEQ multiplex PCR; TCRdb's copy has only in-frame clones and lacks some. This sample carries tens of thousands of clones, 70% to 90% of them seen once, and the ten largest clones take approximately 5.4%. The source material was peripheral blood, sampled on day 0 of AZD1222 vaccination. These receptors were taken from an adult in good health. The CDR3 runs from the conserved cysteine through the conserved F or W. The D gene is left open where the match is weak.

>TRBD1|TRBV13|TRBJ1-1
CASSLRGRNRGAEAFF
TGTGCCAGCAGCTTGCGAGGGCGGAACAGGGGGGCTGAAGCTTTCTTT
>NA|TRBV3-1/TRBV3-2|TRBJ2-1
CASSQAGLLEQFF
TGTGCCAGCAGCCAAGCCGGGCTCCTGGAACAGTTCTTC
>TRBD1|TRBV6-1|TRBJ1-3
CASSEDTPGGGNTIYF
TGTGCCAGCAGTGAAGATACGCCAGGGGGTGGAAACACCATATATTTT
>NA|TRBV6-1|TRBJ2-7
CASSEGTTYEQYF
TGTGCCAGCAGTGAAGGGACCACCTACGAGCAGTACTTC
>NA|TRBV11-2|TRBJ2-1
CASSPGVNEQFF
TGTGCCAGCAGCCCGGGGGTCAATGAGCAGTTCTTC
>NA|TRBV6-5|TRBJ1-1
CASSYRQSGNTEAFF
TGTGCCAGCAGTTATCGGCAATCGGGGAACACTGAAGCTTTCTTT
>NA|TRBV11-3|TRBJ2-6
CASSLVSVGLGANVLTF
TGTGCCAGCAGCTTAGTCTCCGTCGGGTTAGGGGCCAACGTCCTGACTTTC
>NA|TRBV5-6|TRBJ1-1
CASSFGDETEAFF
TGTGCCAGCAGCTTCGGGGACGAGACTGAAGCTTTCTTT
>TRBD2|TRBV5-5|TRBJ2-2
CASSTGLGAGELFF
TGTGCCAGCAGCACGGGACTAGGGGCCGGGGAGCTGTTTTTT
>TRBD1|TRBV11-2|TRBJ2-1
CASSSGGQGAYEQFF
TGTGCCAGCAGCTCCGGAGGACAGGGGGCCTATGAGCAGTTCTTC
>TRBD2|TRBV3-1/TRBV3-2|TRBJ2-1
CASNERGGHHNEQFF
TGTGCCAGCAACGAGCGGGGGGGCCACCACAATGAGCAGTTCTTC
>TRBD1|TRBV3-1/TRBV3-2|TRBJ2-7
CASSPLDRGEQYF
TGTGCCAGCAGCCCGCTCGACAGGGGCGAGCAGTACTTC
>TRBD1|TRBV6-5|TRBJ1-6
CASSSTGVSWSPLHF
TGTGCCAGCAGTAGCACAGGGGTGTCGTGGTCACCCCTCCACTTT
>TRBD2|TRBV10-3|TRBJ2-7
CAISELASGSDEQYF
TGTGCCATCAGTGAGTTGGCTAGCGGGTCTGACGAGCAGTACTTC
>NA|TRBV19|TRBJ2-1
CASSIGGGSFNEQFF
TGTGCCAGTAGTATAGGAGGGGGTAGTTTCAATGAGCAGTTCTTC
>TRBD1|TRBV2|TRBJ1-5
CASSEDRHSNQPQHF
TGTGCCAGCAGTGAGGACAGGCATAGCAATCAGCCCCAGCATTTT
>NA|TRBV19|TRBJ2-6
CASSINGGSGANVLTF
TGTGCCAGTAGTATAAATGGGGGATCTGGGGCCAACGTCCTGACTTTC